These T cell receptor beta chains were read from a single sample in a study of T cell clones after liver transplantation. Sequencing was performed with immunoSEQ multiplex PCR; in TCRdb, only in-frame clones are kept and a portion is missing. The sample includes roughly 57,000 clones, roughly two thirds of them seen just once. This sample comprised CD4+ T cells from blood, obtained before liver transplant. The receptor set was obtained from a human donor who received a liver transplant. The CDR3 runs from the conserved cysteine through the conserved F or W. D genes are given only for firm matches. The listing skips clone size in some rows; elsewhere it reads once, few, many or a size class.

clone size: once
V gene: TRBV5-1
D gene: TRBD2
J gene: TRBJ2-3
CDR3 protein: CASSFGRGGTDTQYF
CDR3 DNA: TGCGCCAGCAGCTTTGGGCGGGGGGGGACAGATACGCAGTATTTT

clone size: once
V gene: TRBV9
D gene: TRBD2
J gene: TRBJ2-3
CDR3 protein: CASSGGGTQYF
CDR3 DNA: TGTGCCAGCAGCGGGGGGGGTACGCAGTATTTT

clone size: .
V gene: TRBV5-1
D gene: TRBD1
J gene: TRBJ1-4
CDR3 protein: CASRDPGQGNEKLFF
CDR3 DNA: TGCGCCAGCAGGGATCCGGGACAGGGGAACGAAAAACTGTTTTTT

clone size: .
V gene: TRBV11-2
D gene: .
J gene: TRBJ2-5
CDR3 protein: CASSLPGGRPQYF
CDR3 DNA: TGTGCCAGCAGCTTACCCGGGGGACGGCCCCAGTACTTC

clone size: .
V gene: TRBV5-1
D gene: .
J gene: TRBJ1-4
CDR3 protein: CASSLDRATNEKLFF
CDR3 DNA: TGCGCCAGCAGCTTGGACAGGGCAACTAATGAAAAACTGTTTTTT

clone size: .
V gene: TRBV6-5
D gene: TRBD1
J gene: TRBJ1-2
CDR3 protein: CASSSRTGRGYGYTF
CDR3 DNA: TGTGCCAGCAGTAGCAGGACAGGGCGGGGCTATGGCTACACCTTC

clone size: .
V gene: TRBV7-2
D gene: .
J gene: TRBJ2-3
CDR3 protein: CASTQGGDTQYF
CDR3 DNA: TGTGCCAGCACCCAAGGGGGAGATACGCAGTATTTT

clone size: .
V gene: TRBV15
D gene: TRBD1
J gene: TRBJ1-5
CDR3 protein: CATLDLKGANQPQHF
CDR3 DNA: TGTGCCACCTTGGACCTCAAGGGGGCCAATCAGCCCCAGCATTTT

clone size: .
V gene: TRBV4-1
D gene: TRBD2
J gene: TRBJ2-3
CDR3 protein: CASSLRLAGGTSTATDTQYF
CDR3 DNA: TGCGCCAGCAGCCTCAGACTAGCGGGGGGAACTTCCACAGCCACAGATACGCAGTATTTT

clone size: .
V gene: TRBV7-3
D gene: .
J gene: TRBJ2-7
CDR3 protein: CASSVGTLGEQYF
CDR3 DNA: TGTGCCAGCAGCGTAGGGACACTTGGCGAGCAGTACTTC

clone size: .
V gene: TRBV11-2
D gene: .
J gene: TRBJ1-4
CDR3 protein: CASSLPGLAEKLFF
CDR3 DNA: TGTGCCAGCAGCTTACCAGGTTTGGCTGAAAAACTGTTTTTT

clone size: .
V gene: TRBV30
D gene: TRBD1
J gene: TRBJ2-3
CDR3 protein: CAWSQGSGQESDTQYF
CDR3 DNA: TGTGCCTGGAGTCAGGGGTCGGGACAGGAATCTGATACGCAGTATTTT

clone size: .
V gene: TRBV9
D gene: TRBD2
J gene: TRBJ2-3
CDR3 protein: CASSGGGLAGATDTQYF
CDR3 DNA: TGTGCCAGCAGCGGAGGAGGACTAGCGGGGGCCACAGATACGCAGTATTTT

clone size: .
V gene: TRBV9
D gene: .
J gene: TRBJ1-1
CDR3 protein: CASSVDYSSNTEAFF
CDR3 DNA: TGTGCCAGCAGCGTAGATTACAGTTCGAACACTGAAGCTTTCTTT

clone size: .
V gene: TRBV29-1
D gene: TRBD1
J gene: TRBJ1-5
CDR3 protein: CSVVVSGQGQPQHF
CDR3 DNA: TGCAGCGTTGTGGTTTCGGGACAGGGACAGCCCCAGCATTTT

clone size: .
V gene: TRBV27
D gene: TRBD1
J gene: TRBJ1-4
CDR3 protein: CASSSETGATREKLFF
CDR3 DNA: TGTGCCAGCAGCTCCGAGACAGGGGCCACTCGTGAAAAACTGTTTTTT

clone size: .
V gene: TRBV5-4
D gene: TRBD2
J gene: TRBJ2-7
CDR3 protein: CASSFPSGGFNEQYF
CDR3 DNA: TGTGCCAGCAGCTTCCCTAGCGGGGGGTTCAACGAGCAGTACTTC

clone size: .
V gene: TRBV7-9
D gene: .
J gene: TRBJ2-3
CDR3 protein: CALGGSWRGRGTDTQYF
CDR3 DNA: TGTGCCCTGGGGGGCTCATGGCGGGGGCGCGGCACAGATACGCAGTATTTT

clone size: few
V gene: TRBV6-1
D gene: .
J gene: TRBJ2-7
CDR3 protein: CASTGGGGKGNEQYF
CDR3 DNA: TGTGCCAGCACCGGAGGGGGGGGGAAAGGTAACGAGCAGTACTTC

clone size: .
V gene: TRBV28
D gene: TRBD2
J gene: TRBJ2-5
CDR3 protein: CASSLPSSGQETQYF
CDR3 DNA: TGTGCCAGCAGTTTACCGTCTAGCGGCCAAGAGACCCAGTACTTC

clone size: .
V gene: TRBV2
D gene: TRBD2
J gene: TRBJ2-7
CDR3 protein: CASSERGGYEQYF
CDR3 DNA: TGTGCCAGCAGTGAGCGGGGGGGCTACGAGCAGTACTTC

clone size: .
V gene: TRBV25-1
D gene: .
J gene: TRBJ2-7
CDR3 protein: CASNPESSYEQYF
CDR3 DNA: TGTGCCAGCAATCCAGAAAGCTCCTACGAGCAGTACTTC

clone size: many
V gene: TRBV7-2
D gene: .
J gene: TRBJ1-2
CDR3 protein: CASSDGGGGYTF
CDR3 DNA: TGTGCCAGCAGTGACGGGGGTGGAGGCTACACCTTC